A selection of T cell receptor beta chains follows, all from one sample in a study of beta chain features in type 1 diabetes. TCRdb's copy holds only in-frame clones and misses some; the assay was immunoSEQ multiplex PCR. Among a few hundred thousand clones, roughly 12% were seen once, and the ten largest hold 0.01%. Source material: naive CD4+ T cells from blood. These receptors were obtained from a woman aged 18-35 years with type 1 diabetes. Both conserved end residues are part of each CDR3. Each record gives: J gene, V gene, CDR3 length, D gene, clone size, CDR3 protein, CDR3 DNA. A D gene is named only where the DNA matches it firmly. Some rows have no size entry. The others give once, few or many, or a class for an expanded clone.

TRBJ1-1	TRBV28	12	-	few	CASHTWPTEAFF	TGTGCCAGCCACACGTGGCCCACTGAAGCTTTCTTT
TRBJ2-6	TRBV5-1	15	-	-	CASSLTSSGANVLTF	TGCGCCAGCAGCTTAACTTCCTCTGGGGCCAACGTCCTGACTTTC
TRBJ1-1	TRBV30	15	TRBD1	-	CAWSVTPGGGTEAFF	TGTGCCTGGAGTGTTACCCCAGGGGGAGGCACTGAAGCTTTCTTT
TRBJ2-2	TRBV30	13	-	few	CAWRGRRTGELFF	TGTGCCTGGAGGGGGCGACGCACCGGGGAGCTGTTTTTT
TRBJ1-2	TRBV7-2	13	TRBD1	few	CASSPDRVGGYTF	TGTGCCAGCAGCCCGGACAGGGTCGGTGGCTACACCTTC
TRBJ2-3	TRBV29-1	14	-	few	CSVRSGSSTDTQYF	TGCAGCGTGAGGTCCGGTTCTAGCACAGATACGCAGTATTTT
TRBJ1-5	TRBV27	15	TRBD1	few	CASSWGRGESQPQHF	TGTGCCAGCAGTTGGGGCAGGGGGGAGAGTCAGCCCCAGCATTTT
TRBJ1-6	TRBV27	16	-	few	CASSWGGGSYNSPLHF	TGTGCCAGCAGTTGGGGGGGCGGCTCCTATAATTCACCCCTCCACTTT
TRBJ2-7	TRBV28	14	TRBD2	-	CASWGLAGVNEQYF	TGTGCCAGCTGGGGTCTAGCGGGAGTGAACGAGCAGTACTTC
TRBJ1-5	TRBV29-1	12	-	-	CSASGINQPQHF	TGCAGCGCATCGGGAATCAATCAGCCCCAGCATTTT
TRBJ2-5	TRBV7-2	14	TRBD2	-	CASSPGLGRETQYF	TGTGCCAGCAGCCCCGGACTAGGGCGAGAGACCCAGTACTTC
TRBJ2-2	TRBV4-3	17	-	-	CASSQDPEPLGGGELFF	TGCGCCAGCAGCCAAGATCCTGAGCCTTTGGGGGGCGGGGAGCTGTTTTTT
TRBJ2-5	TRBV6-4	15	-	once	CASTTPGVRQETQYF	TGTGCCAGCACCACCCCGGGGGTAAGGCAAGAGACCCAGTACTTC
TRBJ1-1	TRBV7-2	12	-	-	CASSPRSTEAFF	TGTGCCAGCAGCCCGCGGAGCACTGAAGCTTTCTTT
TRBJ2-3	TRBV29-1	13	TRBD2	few	CSSRLALTDTQYF	TGCAGCTCTAGACTAGCGCTCACAGATACGCAGTATTTT
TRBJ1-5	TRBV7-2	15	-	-	CASSFLTGSNQPQHF	TGTGCCAGCAGCTTTCTGACAGGATCCAATCAGCCCCAGCATTTT
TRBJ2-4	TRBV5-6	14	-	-	CASSLYRAKNIQYF	TGTGCCAGCAGCTTGTATCGAGCCAAAAACATTCAGTACTTC
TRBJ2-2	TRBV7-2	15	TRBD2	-	CASNTPGLPSGELFF	TGTGCCAGCAACACTCCGGGACTACCCTCCGGGGAGCTGTTTTTT
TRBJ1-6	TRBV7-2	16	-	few	CASSLEGHSYNSPLHF	TGTGCCAGCAGCTTAGAGGGACACTCCTATAATTCACCCCTCCACTTT
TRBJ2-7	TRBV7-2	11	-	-	CASSPDYEQYF	TGTGCCAGCAGCCCAGACTACGAGCAGTACTTC
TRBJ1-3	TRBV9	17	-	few	CASSRRQSSAAGNTIYF	TGTGCCAGCAGCCGGCGACAGTCCTCGGCAGCTGGAAACACCATATATTTT
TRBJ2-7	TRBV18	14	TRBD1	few	CASSPRQGIEAQYF	TGTGCCAGCTCACCAAGACAGGGTATAGAGGCGCAGTACTTC
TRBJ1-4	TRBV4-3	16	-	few	CASSQETGRSNEKLFF	TGCGCCAGCAGCCAAGAAACAGGCAGGAGCAATGAAAAACTGTTTTTT
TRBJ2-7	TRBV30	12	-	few	CAWSVQGGEQYF	TGTGCCTGGAGTGTACAGGGTGGGGAGCAGTACTTC
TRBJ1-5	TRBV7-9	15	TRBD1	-	CASSLGDSSNQPQHF	TGTGCCAGCAGCTTAGGGGACAGTAGCAATCAGCCCCAGCATTTT
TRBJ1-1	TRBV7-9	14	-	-	CASSFSGADTEAFF	TGTGCCAGCAGCTTTTCGGGAGCGGACACTGAAGCTTTCTTT
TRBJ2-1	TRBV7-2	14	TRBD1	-	CASSPGQSYNEQFF	TGTGCCAGCAGCCCGGGACAGTCCTACAATGAGCAGTTCTTC
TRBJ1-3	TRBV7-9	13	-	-	CASSSRGGNTIYF	TGTGCCAGCAGCTCAAGAGGGGGAAACACCATATATTTT
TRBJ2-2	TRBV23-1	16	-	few	CASPQGRTENTGELFF	TGCGCCAGCCCCCAGGGTCGGACAGAGAACACCGGGGAGCTGTTTTTT
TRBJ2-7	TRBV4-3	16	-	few	CASSQVSGTYNYEQYF	TGCGCCAGCAGCCAAGTCTCGGGGACTTATAACTACGAGCAGTACTTC
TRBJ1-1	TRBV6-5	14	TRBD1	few	CASNRGQGATEAFF	TGTGCCAGCAACAGAGGACAGGGGGCAACTGAAGCTTTCTTT
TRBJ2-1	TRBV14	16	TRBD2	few	CASSHLAGDFRNEQFF	TGTGCCAGCAGCCATCTAGCGGGAGATTTCCGGAATGAGCAGTTCTTC
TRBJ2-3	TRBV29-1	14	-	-	CSVVAAGITDTQYF	TGCAGCGTTGTAGCCGCGGGGATCACAGATACGCAGTATTTT
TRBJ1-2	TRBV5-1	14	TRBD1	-	CASSLSGGDYGYTF	TGCGCCAGCAGCTTGTCAGGGGGCGACTATGGCTACACCTTC
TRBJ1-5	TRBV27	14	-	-	CASSLLAGNQPQHF	TGTGCCAGCAGTTTATTGGCGGGGAATCAGCCCCAGCATTTT
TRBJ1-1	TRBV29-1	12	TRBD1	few	CSAGQGAAEAFF	TGCAGCGCGGGACAGGGGGCCGCTGAAGCTTTCTTT
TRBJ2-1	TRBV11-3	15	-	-	CASSPDGQLNNEQFF	TGTGCCAGCAGCCCAGACGGACAGCTAAACAATGAGCAGTTCTTC
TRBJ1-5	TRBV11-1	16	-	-	CASSLGGRGGNQPQHF	TGTGCCAGCAGCTTAGGGGGGCGAGGAGGCAATCAGCCCCAGCATTTT
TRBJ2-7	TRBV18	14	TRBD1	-	CASSPRDRAYEQYF	TGTGCCAGCTCACCACGGGACAGGGCCTACGAGCAGTACTTC
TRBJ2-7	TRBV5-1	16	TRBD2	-	CASSPSRLAGAYEQYF	TGCGCCAGCAGCCCTTCTCGACTAGCGGGAGCATACGAGCAGTACTTC
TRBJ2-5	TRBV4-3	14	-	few	CASSLTGYQETQYF	TGCGCCAGCAGCCTCACAGGGTACCAAGAGACCCAGTACTTC
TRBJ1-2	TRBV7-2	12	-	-	CASSLTGYGYTF	TGTGCCAGCAGCCTTACAGGGTATGGCTACACCTTC
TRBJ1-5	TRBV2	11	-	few	CASSDGRLSHF	TGTGCCAGCAGTGATGGCCGACTCTCGCATTTT
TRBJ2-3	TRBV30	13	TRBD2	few	CAWSLSSGHTQYF	TGTGCCTGGAGTCTCTCTAGCGGTCATACGCAGTATTTT
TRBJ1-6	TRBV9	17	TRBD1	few	CASSVAWGAGGNSPLHF	TGTGCCAGCAGCGTAGCTTGGGGGGCAGGGGGTAATTCACCCCTCCACTTT
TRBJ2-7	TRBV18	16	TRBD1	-	CASSPVTGTRSLEQYF	TGTGCCAGCTCACCTGTGACAGGGACCCGCTCACTCGAGCAGTACTTC
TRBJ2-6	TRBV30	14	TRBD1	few	CARQGVSGANVLTF	TGTGCCCGCCAGGGGGTTTCTGGGGCCAACGTCCTGACTTTC
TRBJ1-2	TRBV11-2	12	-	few	CASSSGVGGYTF	TGTGCCAGCAGCTCAGGGGTTGGCGGCTACACCTTC
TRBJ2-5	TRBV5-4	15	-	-	CASTLEGGAQETQYF	TGTGCCAGCACCCTGGAGGGGGGGGCGCAAGAGACCCAGTACTTC
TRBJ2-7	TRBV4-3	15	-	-	CASSQDPVSSYEQYF	TGCGCCAGCAGCCAAGATCCGGTTTCCTCCTACGAGCAGTACTTC
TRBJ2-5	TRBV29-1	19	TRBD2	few	CSVEVLPVWLAAGGETQYF	TGCAGCGTTGAAGTCCTCCCAGTATGGCTAGCGGCCGGGGGAGAGACCCAGTACTTC